The 27 T cell receptor beta chains presented below share a single source sample, sequenced in a study of radiation and T cells in renal cell carcinoma. Time point noted: blood 2 weeks post-SBRT. Noted treatment: 15 Gy SBRT to primary tumor, nephrectomy 4 weeks later. Assay: immunoSEQ multiplex PCR; the TCRdb copy retains only in-frame clones and omits some. The sample contains fewer than 55,000 clones, about 80% of which appear only once. The sequenced sample was blood, obtained from a patient whose treatment included radiotherapy and nephrectomy. The receptors derive from a woman in her 70s with renal cell carcinoma.

The chain joins TRBV6-1 to TRBJ1-4; no reliable D call. The CDR3 is made up of 15 amino acids. Germline V gene sequence: CDR1 MNHNS, CDR2 SASEGT. The germline V and J ends were trimmed by 6 bases and 7 bases, with 18 bases remaining between them. The DNA of the CDR3 is TGTGCCAGCAGGACGACATCTTGGGCGAGTGAAAAACTGTTTTTT. Translation gives CASRTTSWASEKLFF.

This chain connects TRBV4-1 to TRBJ2-1; the match to TRBD2 covers 10 bases. Looked up from germline, CDR1 is MGHRA and CDR2 is YSYEKL. CDR3 length: 19 amino acids. J gave up 3 bases and V 0 bases, and 11 bases lay outside the gene matches. The CDR3 region is CASSQDRGLAGDFYNEQFF. CDR3 coding DNA: TGCGCCAGCAGCCAAGATCGGGGGCTAGCGGGAGATTTCTACAATGAGCAGTTCTTC.

The rearrangement joins TRBV4-2 to TRBJ2-3; 7 nucleotides agree with TRBD2. J lost 2 bases, V lost 0 bases, and 5 bases had no gene match. CDR1 is LGHNA and CDR2 is YNFKEQ in the germline V gene. The CDR3 is 16 amino acids. CDR3 bases: TGTGCCAGCAGCCAAGAGGCTAGCGGAATCACAGATACGCAGTATTTT. Translated: CASSQEASGITDTQYF.

The chain has TRBV7-2 and TRBJ1-2; 12 nucleotides line up with TRBD1. CDR1 is SGHTA, CDR2 FQGNSA, per germline. The ends lost 5 bases at V and 4 bases at J; junction bases unmatched: 8. CDR3 size: 16 residues. The CDR3 loop is CASSPPGTGGRYGYTF. In nucleotides, the CDR3 is TGTGCCAGCAGCCCTCCCGGGACAGGGGGCCGCTATGGCTACACCTTC.

V gene TRBV15 combines with J gene TRBJ2-2; 8 bases are a match to TRBD1. In germline, CDR1 is LNHNV, CDR2 YYDKDF (reference sequence). V lost 0 bases and J lost 3; bases outside the gene matches: 18. The CDR3 loop spans 21 amino acids. CDR3 residues: CATSRDGIETGDFLDTGELFF. CDR3 nucleotides: TGTGCCACCAGCAGAGATGGGATCGAGACAGGGGATTTTTTGGACACCGGGGAGCTGTTTTTT.

This chain connects TRBV4-1 to TRBJ1-5; D is perhaps TRBD1 (5 bases). This CDR3 is built from 15 residues. Trimming shortened V by 0 bases and J by 7 bases, and 13 bases separated the two germline ends. The germline V gene has CDR1 MGHRA and CDR2 YSYEKL. CDR3 coding DNA: TGCGCCAGCAGCCAAGATTTTCAGGGCTGGCAGCCCCAGCATTTT. Protein product: CASSQDFQGWQPQHF.

This clone was seen just once. The genes are TRBV6-5 and TRBJ2-5, with D perhaps TRBD1 (7 bases). The J call may be in error: the DNA end matches TRBJ2-7 better. The V gene's germline CDR1 is MNHEY and CDR2 SVGAGI. The CDR3 totals 13 residues. CDR3: CASRGGGSYEQYF. CDR3 coding DNA: TGTGCCAGCCGAGGAGGGGGCAGTTACGAGCAGTACTTC.

V is TRBV25-1 and J is TRBJ2-3; no definite D call. CDR3 size: 14 residues. The V gene's germline CDR1 is MGHDK and CDR2 SYGVNS. V lost 2 bases and J 2 bases, leaving 8 bases between the germline ends. Here the CDR3 reads CASSEARPTDTQYF. The CDR3 nucleotides read TGTGCCAGCAGTGAAGCTAGGCCCACAGATACGCAGTATTTT.

The rearrangement joins TRBV7-2 to TRBJ1-4; D might be TRBD1 (5 bases). The germline V and J ends were trimmed by 3 bases and 8 bases, with 13 bases remaining between them. From germline, CDR1 is SGHTA and CDR2 FQGNSA. This CDR3 has 14 residues. CDR3 coding DNA: TGTGCCAGCAGCTTTTTACAGGTCGGAGAAAAACTGTTTTTT. It encodes CASSFLQVGEKLFF.

This chain links TRBV18 with TRBJ2-7; D gene ambiguous. The germline V and J ends were trimmed by 5 bases and 5 bases, with 7 bases remaining between them. Germline CDR1 reads KGHSH; CDR2 reads LQKENI. The length of the CDR3 is 11 residues. This chain's CDR3 is CASSEMNEQYF. CDR3 sequence (DNA): TGTGCCAGCTCAGAGATGAACGAGCAGTACTTC.

This chain uses TRBV5-4 with TRBJ2-4, with D perhaps TRBD2 (5 bases). CDR1 SGHNT and CDR2 YYREEE come from the germline V gene (reference sequence). This CDR3 spans 14 amino acids. Trimming pared 2 bases from V and 5 bases from J, leaving 11 bases between. The CDR3 loop is CASSLRGLENIQYF. The CDR3 nucleotides read TGTGCCAGCAGCTTACGAGGGTTGGAAAACATTCAGTACTTC. Supplemented by reference TRBV5-4 and TRBJ2-4, the full variable domain reads ETGVTQSPTHLIKTRGQQVTLRCSSQSGHNTVSWYQQALGQGPQFIFQYYREEENGRGNFPPRFSGLQFPNYSSELNVNALELDDSALYLCASSLRGLENIQYFGAGTRLSVL.

The V and J genes are TRBV2 and TRBJ2-1; 9 bases are a match to TRBD2. The CDR3 contains 15 residues. J was trimmed by 9 bases and V by 6 bases; bases with no gene match: 12. The germline gives CDR1 SNHLY, CDR2 FYNNEI. CDR3 DNA: TGTGCCAGCAGCACCCGTAGCGGGGGAGAAGCTGAGCAGTTCTTC. Its protein is CASSTRSGGEAEQFF.

V usage is TRBV5-1 and J usage is TRBJ2-5; TRBD2 agrees at 9 bases. Germline V lookup: CDR1 SGHRS, CDR2 YFSETQ. This CDR3 has 15 residues. The J segment lost 0 bases and the V segment lost 0 bases, leaving 0 bases of the junction unmatched. The CDR3 loop reads CASSLVAGDQETQYF. For the CDR3, the DNA is TGCGCCAGCAGCTTGGTAGCGGGGGACCAAGAGACCCAGTACTTC. Full variable domain (missing parts from reference TRBV5-1 and TRBJ2-5): KAGVTQTPRYLIKTRGQQVTLSCSPISGHRSVSWYQQTPGQGLQFLFEYFSETQRNKGNFPGRFSGRQFSNSRSEMNVSTLELGDSALYLCASSLVAGDQETQYFGPGTRLLVL.

This clone was picked up a small number of times. The CDR3 loop reads CASRPWPTGDEQYF. The CDR3 DNA reads TGTGCCAGCAGGCCCTGGCCGACAGGGGACGAGCAGTACTTC. V and J are TRBV6-8 and TRBJ2-7, with 8 nucleotides matching TRBD1. Germline V lookup: CDR1 MNHGY, CDR2 SAAAGT. V lost 6 bases to trimming and J lost 5 bases; unmatched junction nucleotides: 9. The length of the CDR3 is 14 residues.

This chain connects TRBV7-8 to TRBJ1-1; D not certain. CDR1 is SGHVS and CDR2 is FQNEAQ in the germline V gene. The CDR3 covers 15 residues. With 5 bases removed from V and 0 bases from J, the gap between germline ends came to 13 bases. The CDR3 region has the DNA TGTGCCAGCAGCACCACGGTAGGGATGAACACTGAAGCTTTCTTT. It encodes CASSTTVGMNTEAFF.

This clone was seen a handful of times. The chain is built from TRBV18 and TRBJ1-5; D gene uncertain. CDR3 length: 14 amino acids. V gave up 6 bases and J gave up 0 bases, with 9 bases separating them. The germline gives CDR1 KGHSH, CDR2 LQKENI. CDR3 in DNA: TGTGCCAGCTCTCGGGAACATAGCAATCAGCCCCAGCATTTT. It translates to CASSREHSNQPQHF.

This clone was observed a few times. CDR3 amino acids: CATMDRPNEKLFF. The CDR3 DNA is TGTGCCACCATGGACAGACCTAATGAAAAACTGTTTTTT. The genes are TRBV10-3 and TRBJ1-4; possibly TRBD1 for D (6 bases). The germline CDR1 and CDR2 sequences are ENHRY and SYGVKD. The CDR3 loop spans 13 amino acids. V was pared by 10 bases and J by 3 bases, with 12 bases between.

This chain joins TRBV5-1 and TRBJ1-4; tentatively, D is TRBD1 (5 bases). The V gene lost 6 bases and the J gene lost 1 base, with 13 bases spanning the gap. In germline, CDR1 is SGHRS, CDR2 YFSETQ. This CDR3 has 15 amino acids. The CDR3 is CASTLAGGTNEKLFF. The CDR3 DNA reads TGCGCCAGCACCCTCGCCGGGGGAACTAATGAAAAACTGTTTTTT. Full variable domain (remainder filled in from reference TRBV5-1 and TRBJ1-4): KAGVTQTPRYLIKTRGQQVTLSCSPISGHRSVSWYQQTPGQGLQFLFEYFSETQRNKGNFPGRFSGRQFSNSRSEMNVSTLELGDSALYLCASTLAGGTNEKLFFGSGTQLSVL.

The chain carries TRBV19 and TRBJ2-2, with D perhaps TRBD2 (6 bases). Trimming left V 8 bases short and J 0 bases short, with 13 bases between. The CDR3 runs 15 residues. Germline CDR1 reads LNHDA; CDR2 reads SQIVND (reference sequence). The CDR3 is CASHTSGANTGELFF. The CDR3 DNA follows: TGTGCCAGTCATACGTCGGGGGCGAACACCGGGGAGCTGTTTTTT.

The CDR3 protein is CASRPGQNTEAFF. CDR3 coding DNA: TGTGCCAGCAGGCCCGGACAAAACACTGAAGCTTTCTTT. J is TRBJ1-1 and V is TRBV6-1; possible D gene TRBD1, 5 bases. The CDR3 sequence is 13 residues long. CDR1 MNHNS and CDR2 SASEGT come from the germline V gene. Trimming left V 6 bases short and J 2 bases short, with 10 bases between.

The rearrangement uses TRBV6-5 and TRBJ1-1, with D possibly TRBD1 on 5 matching bases. The CDR3 extends over 16 amino acids. Germline-derived CDR1 and CDR2 are MNHEY and SVGAGI. The germline V and J ends were trimmed by 2 bases and 2 bases, with 15 bases remaining between them. CDR3: CASSYAGQGGNTEAFF. The CDR3 nucleotides read TGTGCCAGCAGTTACGCGGGCCAGGGCGGAAACACTGAAGCTTTCTTT.

The rearrangement joins TRBV14 to TRBJ2-5, with 10 bases that match TRBD1. The CDR3 sequence is 15 residues long. Germline V gene sequence: CDR1 SGHDN, CDR2 FVKESK. The V gene end was trimmed by 1 base and the J gene end by 4 bases; junction bases not matched to a gene: 3. In DNA, the CDR3 is TGTGCCAGCAGCCAAGGACAGGGGGCTGGAGAGACCCAGTACTTC. Encoded protein: CASSQGQGAGETQYF.

The chain is built from TRBV30 and TRBJ1-2; D remains unclear. Per germline, CDR1 GTSNPN and CDR2 SVGIG (reference sequence). V shed 2 bases and J shed 2 bases, with 6 bases lying between them. The CDR3 spans 12 residues. For the CDR3, the DNA is TGTGCCTGGAGTTCTCGGAACTATGGCTACACCTTC. Amino acids: CAWSSRNYGYTF.

This clone came up a few times. The chain combines TRBV2 with TRBJ1-5, with TRBD1 matching 8 bases. J lost 4 bases, V lost 6 bases, and 5 bases had no gene match. The CDR3 sequence is 14 residues long. Germline V gene lookup returns CDR1 SNHLY and CDR2 FYNNEI. The DNA for the CDR3 is TGTGCCAGCAGAAAGGACAGGGAGAATCAGCCCCAGCATTTT. It translates to CASRKDRENQPQHF. Combining the CDR3 with reference TRBV2 and TRBJ1-5 gives the whole variable domain EPEVTQTPSHQVTQMGQEVILRCVPISNHLYFYWYRQILGQKVEFLVSFYNNEISEKSEIFDDQFSVERPDGSNFTLKIRSTKLEDSAMYFCASRKDRENQPQHFGDGTRLSIL.

This chain joins TRBV28 and TRBJ1-2; D unclear. V lost 4 bases, J lost 1 base, and 13 bases lay in between. CDR1 is MDHEN and CDR2 is SYDVKM in the germline V gene. The CDR3 contains 15 residues. The CDR3 DNA is TGTGCCAGCAGTTCTGATGTGTGGCTTAACTATGGCTACACCTTC. Amino acids: CASSSDVWLNYGYTF.

This chain uses TRBV10-3 with TRBJ2-7; D is ambiguous. The V gene lost 0 bases and the J gene lost 2 bases, with 8 bases spanning the gap. Germline V gene data show CDR1 as ENHRY and CDR2 as SYGVKD. The CDR3 contains 14 residues. CDR3 sequence: CAISESTQTYEQYF. For the CDR3, the DNA is TGTGCCATCAGTGAGTCGACCCAGACCTACGAGCAGTACTTC.

The chain uses TRBV4-3 and TRBJ1-4, with 9 nucleotides matching TRBD1. The CDR3 contains 16 residues. V lost 1 base and J lost 4; bases outside the gene matches: 4. The germline V gene encodes CDR1 LGHNA and CDR2 YSLEER. The CDR3 sequence: CASSQASDRGNEKLFF. In nucleotides, the CDR3 is TGCGCCAGCAGCCAAGCCTCGGACAGGGGTAATGAAAAACTGTTTTTT.